The next 15 T cell receptor beta chains were all read from a single sample in a study of shared clonotypes between healthy human individuals. The repertoire was sequenced with immunoSEQ multiplex PCR; TCRdb's copy has only in-frame clones and lacks some. In the table there are approximately 1,000,000 clones, approximately 80% of which are singletons. The sample consisted of memory CD4+ T cells from PBMCs. As to subset: CD45RA-negative fraction. The receptors were gathered from a man between 18 and 35 years old in good health. Some clones in this sample may be carry-over from other donors' samples.

The chain is built from TRBV5-1 and TRBJ2-1; 9 bases align to TRBD2. The trim removed 0 bases at V and 4 bases at J, leaving 2 bases unmatched. Germline CDR1 SGHRS, CDR2 YFSETQ. CDR3 length: 15 amino acids. The CDR3: CASSLAAGGYNEQFF. The DNA of the CDR3 is TGCGCCAGCAGCTTGGCAGCGGGAGGTTACAATGAGCAGTTCTTC.

The gene calls are TRBV5-6 and TRBJ1-3; D possibly corresponds to TRBD1 (6 bases). Germline CDR1 and CDR2: SGHDT and YYEEEE. V was pared by 0 bases and J by 2 bases, with 9 bases between. The CDR3 loop spans 15 amino acids. CDR3 region: CASSLVGATGNTIYF. CDR3 bases: TGTGCCAGCAGCTTGGTGGGGGCTACTGGAAACACCATATATTTT.

The chain is built from TRBV5-4 and TRBJ2-7, with D maybe TRBD1 (6 bases). V was trimmed by 3 bases and J by 6 bases, leaving 19 bases between them. Germline V gene data show CDR1 as SGHNT and CDR2 as YYREEE (reference sequence). The CDR3 is 15 amino acids. CDR3 in amino acids: CASSSNSPGESEQYF. The CDR3 region has the DNA TGTGCCAGCAGCTCGAATTCCCCAGGGGAGAGCGAGCAGTACTTC.

The CDR3 is CASSLYVRGPSSYNEQFF. As DNA, the CDR3 is TGTGCCAGCAGCTTATATGTACGGGGGCCTAGCTCCTACAATGAGCAGTTCTTC. The J gene is TRBJ2-1, the V gene TRBV11-2; D might be TRBD1 or TRBD2, each matching 6 bases. Germline CDR1 SGHAT, CDR2 FQNNGV. This CDR3 region has 18 residues. Trimming removed 2 bases from V and 0 bases from J, with 17 bases in between. Full variable domain (rest looked up from reference TRBV11-2 and TRBJ2-1): EAGVAQSPRYKIIEKRQSVAFWCNPISGHATLYWYQQILGQGPKLLIQFQNNGVVDDSQLPKDRFSAERLKGVDSTLKIQPAKLEDSAVYLCASSLYVRGPSSYNEQFFGPGTRLTVL.

This chain connects TRBV7-9 to TRBJ1-1, with D possibly being TRBD1 (6 bases). Per the germline V gene, CDR1 is SEHNR and CDR2 is FQNEAQ (reference sequence). V was cut by 1 base and J by 0 bases, with 9 bases left in between. The length of the CDR3 is 15 residues. The CDR3 here is CASSLDRDLNTEAFF. CDR3 nucleotides: TGTGCCAGCAGCTTAGACAGGGACCTGAACACTGAAGCTTTCTTT.

This chain links TRBV2 with TRBJ1-2, with 11 bases matching TRBD1. Germline V gene data show CDR1 as SNHLY and CDR2 as FYNNEI. The CDR3 sequence is 13 residues long. With V trimmed by 6 bases and J by 7 bases, 4 bases remained unmatched. The CDR3 DNA reads TGTGCCAGCAGCGTGGACAGGGGGCCTGGCTACACCTTC. It codes for CASSVDRGPGYTF.

Of note for this clone: At the DNA level, this CDR3 is encoded by other sequences in the same sample as well. The chain carries TRBV11-2 and TRBJ1-1; D unclear. Germline CDR1 SGHAT, CDR2 FQNNGV. V was pared by 5 bases and J by 0 bases, with 7 bases between. The CDR3 length is 13 residues. The CDR3 DNA reads as TGTGCCAGCAGCCTCAATTTGAACACTGAAGCTTTCTTT. Translation: CASSLNLNTEAFF.

The chain joins TRBV9 to TRBJ2-2, with 7 bases aligning to TRBD1. This CDR3 spans 15 amino acids. From germline, CDR1 is SGDLS and CDR2 YYNGEE. Unmatched junction bases numbered 4, after V lost 4 bases and J lost 1 base. This CDR3 is CASSFRTGNTGELFF. The CDR3 nucleotides are TGTGCCAGCAGCTTTCGGACAGGGAACACCGGGGAGCTGTTTTTT.

The chain combines TRBV5-4 with TRBJ2-7; 7 bases fit TRBD2. Germline V CDR1 and CDR2: SGHNT, YYREEE (reference sequence). The CDR3 contains 14 residues. V was pared by 3 bases and J by 6 bases, with 9 bases of the junction left unmatched. DNA of the CDR3: TGTGCCAGCAGCTCGCTCGGGGAGGGGAGCGAGCAGTACTTC. Its protein is CASSSLGEGSEQYF. Full variable domain (rest looked up from reference TRBV5-4 and TRBJ2-7): ETGVTQSPTHLIKTRGQQVTLRCSSQSGHNTVSWYQQALGQGPQFIFQYYREEENGRGNFPPRFSGLQFPNYSSELNVNALELDDSALYLCASSSLGEGSEQYFGPGTRLTVT.

This clone has just one count. CDR3 sequence (DNA): TGCAGCGTTGGTGGAGGGGGCGCGGGTGAAAAACTGTTTTTT. It is translated as CSVGGGGAGEKLFF. V gene TRBV29-1 combines with J gene TRBJ1-4; 7 positions agree with TRBD1. Germline assignment: CDR1 SQVTM and CDR2 ANQGSEA. The V segment lost 4 bases and the J segment 7 bases; nucleotides outside the gene matches: 9. CDR3 length: 14 residues.

The V and J genes are TRBV9 and TRBJ2-3; 8 positions match TRBD2. The CDR3 extends over 16 amino acids. Trimming at V came to 0 bases and at J to 6 bases, leaving 9 bases not matched to a gene. Germline loops: CDR1 SGDLS, CDR2 YYNGEE. The CDR3 sequence is CASSVGGSGRMDTQYF. The CDR3 nucleotides read TGTGCCAGCAGCGTAGGGGGCAGCGGGAGAATGGATACGCAGTATTTT.

The chain joins TRBV19 to TRBJ2-2; D not resolved. This CDR3 spans 12 amino acids. Germline assignment: CDR1 LNHDA and CDR2 SQIVND (reference sequence). V lost 9 bases to trimming and J lost 2 bases, with 7 bases between them. The CDR3 loop is CASRRNTGELFF. The CDR3, as DNA: TGTGCCAGCCGCCGAAACACCGGGGAGCTGTTTTTT.

The genes are TRBV10-3 and TRBJ2-7, with D tentatively TRBD1 or TRBD2 (5 bases each). Trimming took off 2 bases at V and 3 bases at J, with 11 bases between the two ends. CDR3 length equals 14 residues. Germline loops: CDR1 ENHRY, CDR2 SYGVKD. The CDR3: CAISEGGALYEQYF. For the CDR3, the DNA is TGTGCCATCAGTGAGGGGGGAGCCCTCTACGAGCAGTACTTC.

This clone was detected once. V and J are TRBV7-3 and TRBJ1-1; tentative D call: TRBD1 (5 bases). CDR1 and CDR2 from the germline V gene are SGHTA and FQGTGA. The V and J ends lost 3 bases and 2 bases respectively, with 7 bases between them. This CDR3 has 13 residues. The DNA for the CDR3 is TGTGCCAGCAGCTTGACAGCCAACACTGAAGCTTTCTTT. Its protein is CASSLTANTEAFF.

The chain links TRBV9 to TRBJ2-6; D not resolved. V lost 0 bases and J lost 4, with 11 bases in between. The V gene's germline CDR1 is SGDLS and CDR2 YYNGEE. The CDR3 loop spans 16 amino acids. For the CDR3, the DNA is TGTGCCAGCAGCGTAGAACCGGGTCTCGGGGCCAACGTCCTGACTTTC. It translates to CASSVEPGLGANVLTF.